These 29 T cell receptor beta chains share one sample of origin, sequenced in a study of cytomegalovirus exposure and HLA in healthy donors. Use of 60 Vbeta and 13 Jbeta primers characterized the PCR. Using immunoSEQ multiplex PCR, the repertoire was profiled, and TCRdb retains in-frame clones only, with some absent. Of some 200,000 clones in the sample, under 70% were seen once. The sequencing sample was made of PBMCs. The source of these receptors is a man in his forties or fifties in good health and CMV-seropositive.

The V gene is TRBV2, the J gene TRBJ1-4; D is ambiguous. This CDR3 has 11 residues. Trimming shortened V by 7 bases and J by 7 bases, and 7 bases separated the two germline ends. CDR1 is SNHLY, CDR2 FYNNEI, per germline. Here the CDR3 DNA reads TGTGCCAGCAAACAGCTTGAAAAACTGTTTTTT. Translated, it gives CASKQLEKLFF.

This clone was counted a few times. The chain employs TRBV4-2 and TRBJ1-1, with 8 bases identical to TRBD1. Per the germline V gene, CDR1 is LGHNA and CDR2 is YNFKEQ. The CDR3 extends over 16 amino acids. Trimming removed 1 base from V and 4 bases from J; junction bases left unmatched: 8. CDR3 in amino acids: CASSQVLTGDFTEAFF. As DNA, the CDR3 is TGTGCCAGCAGCCAAGTCCTGACAGGGGATTTCACTGAAGCTTTCTTT.

This clone was detected a few times. The chain carries TRBV5-1 and TRBJ1-1; maybe TRBD1 (6 bases). The V and J ends lost 6 bases and 5 bases respectively, with 14 bases between them. This CDR3 has 13 residues. Germline CDR1 is SGHRS and CDR2 is YFSETQ. CDR3 bases: TGCGCCAGCAAGAGGACAGAAACGACTGAAGCTTTCTTT. Translating it yields CASKRTETTEAFF.

V is TRBV19 and J is TRBJ1-6, with TRBD1 as a possible D gene (5 bases). The CDR3 is 14 residues long. V was cut by 2 bases and J by 10 bases, with 12 bases left in between. The V gene's germline CDR1 is LNHDA and CDR2 SQIVND (reference sequence). The CDR3 protein is CASSIFGGDSPLHF. In DNA form, the CDR3 reads TGTGCCAGTAGTATATTCGGGGGAGACTCACCCCTCCACTTT.

This chain links TRBV29-1 with TRBJ1-2; 7 nucleotides align to TRBD1. The germline V gene has CDR1 SQVTM and CDR2 ANQGSEA. This CDR3 spans 13 amino acids. The junction had 6 bases not matched to a gene; V was cut back by 6 bases and J by 2 bases. CDR3 sequence: CSVTGEVNYGYTF. As DNA, the CDR3 is TGCAGCGTAACAGGGGAAGTAAACTATGGCTACACCTTC.

The chain joins TRBV19 to TRBJ2-6, with D perhaps matching TRBD1 (5 bases). Trimming shortened V by 4 bases and J by 4 bases, and 8 bases separated the two germline ends. Per germline, CDR1 LNHDA and CDR2 SQIVND (reference sequence). The CDR3 loop spans 14 amino acids. In nucleotides, the CDR3 is TGTGCCAGTAGTACATCAGGGGGGGCCAACGTCCTGACTTTC. Translation: CASSTSGGANVLTF.

The chain recombines TRBV28 with TRBJ2-7; D might be TRBD2 (6 bases). Germline CDR1 reads MDHEN; CDR2 reads SYDVKM. The CDR3 consists of 15 residues. V gave up 5 bases and J gave up 2 bases, with 16 bases separating them. Here the CDR3 DNA reads TGTGCCAGCAGTCCTCCGGGACTCACACCCTACGAGCAGTACTTC. This translates into CASSPPGLTPYEQYF.

The chain uses TRBV27 and TRBJ1-2; D not resolved. This CDR3 contains 13 residues. CDR1 and CDR2 (germline): MNHEY, SMNVEV (reference sequence). V lost 6 bases, J lost 1 base, and 9 bases lay in between. CDR3: CASSRQVNYGYTF. The CDR3 DNA follows: TGTGCCAGCAGCCGTCAGGTTAACTATGGCTACACCTTC.

In regard to this clone: The junction does not match germline at one end; this may be a read error. Other DNA sequences in the sample encode the same CDR3. V is TRBV2 and J is TRBJ2-3; 9 bases align to TRBD2. Germline CDR1 and CDR2: SNHLY and FYNNEI. This CDR3 contains 13 residues. This CDR3 is CASSSLAGDTQYF. DNA for the CDR3: TGCGCCAGCAGTTCCCTAGCGGGGGATACGCAGTATTTT.

This chain links TRBV9 with TRBJ1-1; 11 bases agree with TRBD1. V dropped 4 bases and J dropped 5; count of bases not matched to a gene: 4. From germline, CDR1 is SGDLS and CDR2 YYNGEE. There are 14 residues in the CDR3. CDR3 nucleotides: TGTGCCAGCAGCCCCGGGACAGGGGGTACTGAAGCTTTCTTT. Amino acid sequence: CASSPGTGGTEAFF.

This clone has only a few counts. This chain connects TRBV6-5 to TRBJ2-7; 9 positions match TRBD1. The germline V gene has CDR1 MNHEY and CDR2 SVGAGI. The V gene end was trimmed by 5 bases and the J gene end by 3 bases; junction bases not matched to a gene: 8. The CDR3 runs to 15 residues. The CDR3 here is CASSTTGTGNYEQYF. Here the CDR3 DNA reads TGTGCCAGCAGTACGACCGGGACAGGGAACTACGAGCAGTACTTC.

The rearrangement links TRBV28 to TRBJ2-1; 8 nucleotides line up with TRBD1. With 3 bases clipped from V and 3 bases from J, the junction kept 10 bases outside the gene matches. The CDR3 covers 17 residues. Germline assignment: CDR1 MDHEN and CDR2 SYDVKM. The CDR3 sequence is CASSFPTQGVDYNEQFF. In DNA, the CDR3 is TGTGCCAGCAGTTTCCCTACACAGGGGGTGGACTACAATGAGCAGTTCTTC.

The J gene is TRBJ2-6, the V gene TRBV15; the D gene is possibly TRBD1 (6 bases). This CDR3 has 15 amino acids. Germline lookup yields CDR1 LNHNV and CDR2 YYDKDF (reference sequence). Deletions cut 3 bases from V and 0 bases from J, with 6 bases between. The CDR3 DNA is TGTGCCACCAGCAGCAGGGGCTCTGGGGCCAACGTCCTGACTTTC. This translates into CATSSRGSGANVLTF.

This clone was observed a handful of times. The rearrangement links TRBV6-6 to TRBJ2-2; 10 bases fit TRBD1. The CDR3 has 16 residues. In germline, CDR1 is MNHNY, CDR2 SVGAGI (reference sequence). The V gene end was trimmed by 2 bases and the J gene end by 4 bases; junction bases not matched to a gene: 4. CDR3 in amino acids: CASSYPGTGATGELFF. For the CDR3, the DNA is TGTGCCAGCAGTTACCCCGGGACAGGGGCCACCGGGGAGCTGTTTTTT.

This clone came up once. The chain is built from TRBV6-5 and TRBJ1-2, with D hard to call. The V gene lost 0 bases and the J gene lost 1 base, with 6 bases spanning the gap. Germline V gene sequence: CDR1 MNHEY, CDR2 SVGAGI. The CDR3 sequence is 14 residues long. CDR3 sequence reads: CASSYSGDNYGYTF. For the CDR3, the DNA is TGTGCCAGCAGTTACTCCGGGGATAACTATGGCTACACCTTC.

The CDR3: CASAYTGADEQFF. DNA for the CDR3: TGTGCCAGCGCTTACACAGGGGCGGATGAGCAGTTCTTC. The V and J genes are TRBV6-5 and TRBJ2-1; 7 bases are shared with TRBD1. CDR3 length: 13 residues. V dropped 8 bases and J dropped 8; count of bases not matched to a gene: 9. Germline V gene data show CDR1 as MNHEY and CDR2 as SVGAGI.

This clone occurred a few times. The genes are TRBV4-2 and TRBJ2-4; TRBD1 aligns across 9 bases. CDR3 length: 17 residues. Germline-derived CDR1 and CDR2 are LGHNA and YNFKEQ. V lost 1 base and J lost 2; bases outside the gene matches: 6. CDR3 sequence (DNA): TGTGCCAGCAGCCAAGGTAAGGGACAGGGTACCAAAAACATTCAGTACTTC. Translation gives CASSQGKGQGTKNIQYF.

The chain is built from TRBV25-1 and TRBJ1-1; TRBD1 is a possible D gene (5 bases). The CDR3 has 13 amino acids. Germline V gene data show CDR1 as MGHDK and CDR2 as SYGVNS. V dropped 11 bases and J dropped 0 bases, with 13 bases sitting between them. As DNA, the CDR3 is TGTGCCGCAGGGAATTCTATGAACACTGAAGCTTTCTTT. Translated: CAAGNSMNTEAFF.

V is TRBV9 and J is TRBJ2-5, with TRBD2 matching 13 bases. The CDR3 spans 17 residues. Germline lookup yields CDR1 SGDLS and CDR2 YYNGEE. Germline trimming cut 7 bases from V and 5 bases from J; bases unmatched to any gene: 14. The CDR3 region has the DNA TGTGCCAGCGGAGGGACTAGCGGGGCCAATTATCGGGAGACCCAGTACTTC. It specifies CASGGTSGANYRETQYF.

On this clone: Other nucleotide sequences from this sample produce the same CDR3. The chain has TRBV11-2 and TRBJ1-2; 8 positions agree with TRBD1. The germline gives CDR1 SGHAT, CDR2 FQNNGV. This CDR3 spans 14 amino acids. V was clipped by 3 bases and J by 8 bases; unmatched bases: 8. In DNA, the CDR3 is TGTGCCAGCAGCTTCGCGGGGACAGGTCACGGCTACACCTTC. Translation gives CASSFAGTGHGYTF.

A single count supports this clone. This chain joins TRBV7-9 and TRBJ2-5; 9 bases map to TRBD1. The CDR3 covers 14 residues. J lost 5 bases, V lost 6 bases, and 7 bases had no gene match. Germline assignment: CDR1 SEHNR and CDR2 FQNEAQ (reference sequence). The CDR3 DNA is TGTGCCAGCAGGACACAGGGGGCTTCGGAGACCCAGTACTTC. It yields the protein CASRTQGASETQYF.

This clone was found a few times. J is TRBJ2-7 and V is TRBV6-6; TRBD1 might be the D (6 bases). CDR1 is MNHNY and CDR2 is SVGAGI in the germline V gene (reference sequence). Trimming left V 6 bases short and J 4 bases short, with 10 bases between. The CDR3 runs to 12 residues. CDR3 in amino acids: CASSHREYEQYF. The CDR3 region has the DNA TGTGCCAGCAGCCACAGGGAGTACGAGCAGTACTTC.

The V gene is TRBV28, the J gene TRBJ1-6; TRBD1 matches 8 bases. The CDR3 consists of 14 residues. With V trimmed by 7 bases and J by 10 bases, 9 bases remained unmatched. Germline assignment: CDR1 MDHEN and CDR2 SYDVKM. Here the CDR3 DNA reads TGTGCCAGCACCGAGGACAGGGTGAGCTCACCCCTCCACTTT. Protein product: CASTEDRVSSPLHF. Using reference TRBV28 and TRBJ1-6 for the parts outside the CDR3, the full variable domain is DVKVTQSSRYLVKRTGEKVFLECVQDMDHENMFWYRQDPGLGLRLIYFSYDVKMKEKGDIPEGYSVSREKKERFSLILESASTNQTSMYLCASTEDRVSSPLHFGNGTRLTVT.

The J gene is TRBJ2-5, the V gene TRBV10-3; possibly TRBD1 for D (6 bases). The DNA end is a closer match to TRBJ2-7, so the J assignment may be wrong. CDR1 and CDR2 from the germline V gene are ENHRY and SYGVKD. This CDR3 has 11 residues. This CDR3 reads CAIGQRYEQYF. The CDR3, as DNA: TGTGCCATCGGACAGCGCTACGAGCAGTACTTC.

This clone was counted between two and nine times. The chain carries TRBV10-3 and TRBJ1-2; the D gene is possibly TRBD1 (6 bases). The V end was cut by 7 bases, the J end by 4 bases, with 16 bases between. The length of the CDR3 is 14 residues. The germline CDR1 and CDR2 sequences are ENHRY and SYGVKD. The CDR3 DNA sequence: TGTGCCATCAATCAGGGGCCTGCATCCTATGGCTACACCTTC. Encoded protein: CAINQGPASYGYTF.

On this clone itself: Mismatch with germline at one junction end may stem from a read error. Other DNA variants within this sample encode the same CDR3. The V gene is TRBV4-2, the J gene TRBJ2-7; D may be TRBD2 (7 bases). Germline V gives CDR1 LGHNA, CDR2 YNFKEQ. The CDR3 sequence is 16 residues long. The CDR3 loop reads CASSHPLGGGSYEQYF. CDR3 bases: TGTGCCAGCAGCCATCCATTAGGGGGGGGCTCCTATGAGCAGTACTTC.

This chain uses TRBV6-6 with TRBJ1-2, with D possibly TRBD1 on 6 matching bases. V shed 6 bases and J shed 4 bases, with 15 bases lying between them. The CDR3 consists of 14 residues. CDR1 and CDR2 from the germline V gene are MNHNY and SVGAGI (reference sequence). CDR3 residues: CASRGTRGGYGYTF. CDR3 nucleotide sequence: TGTGCCAGCAGAGGGACTAGAGGGGGCTATGGCTACACCTTC.

The chain combines TRBV12-2 with TRBJ1-4. TRBV12-2 counts as a pseudogene. The CDR3 loop spans 9 amino acids. Written as DNA, the CDR3 is TGTGCAAGTCTTCTAAAACTGTTTTTT. Encoded protein: CASLLKLFF.

The V call is TRBV7-6, the J call TRBJ1-2, with D possibly matching TRBD1 (6 bases). In germline, CDR1 is SGHVS, CDR2 FNYEAQ. V shed 5 bases and J shed 4 bases, with 17 bases lying between them. This CDR3 contains 15 residues. The CDR3 spells CASSPSGGSGYGYTF. The CDR3 DNA sequence: TGTGCCAGCAGCCCCTCGGGGGGCTCCGGCTATGGCTACACCTTC.